The rows below give T cell receptor beta chains drawn from one sample of a study of robustness of blood B and T cell sequencing. TCRdb passed the PCR reads through MiXCR, listing each CDR3 protein once. The sample has roughly 1,400 distinct CDR3 sequences, roughly two thirds seen once; the top ten hold 30% to 40%. The sample was peripheral blood. The source of these receptors is a human donor in good health. Both conserved end residues are part of each CDR3. A D gene is named only where the DNA matches it firmly. Clone size is given for some rows only: seen once, a few or many times, or a class if the clone is expanded.

abundance,d_gene,j_gene,v_gene,CDR3nt,CDR3aa
once,TRBD2,TRBJ2-1,TRBV20-1,TGCAGTGCTAGTGTTTTCGCTAGCGGGGGGGCTAATGAGCAGTTCTTC,CSASVFASGGANEQFF
.,TRBD1,TRBJ2-3,TRBV5-6,TGTGCCAGCAGCTCCAGGACAGGGCGGAAGGTGACAGATACGCAGTATTTT,CASSSRTGRKVTDTQYF
.,TRBD1,TRBJ1-3,TRBV29-1,TGCAGCGTTATAACTGGACAGGCTTTCTCTGGAAACACCATATATTTT,CSVITGQAFSGNTIYF
.,TRBD2,TRBJ2-3,TRBV4-1,TGCGCCAGCAGCCGAGCGGGGGGGAGCACAGATACGCAGTATTTT,CASSRAGGSTDTQYF
.,.,TRBJ1-3,TRBV29-1,TGCAGCGTTGAGAGTAACTCTGGAAACACCATATATTTT,CSVESNSGNTIYF
.,.,TRBJ2-1,TRBV5-1,TGCGCCAGCAGCTTGATAGGCCTGGTGGATGAGCAGTTCTTC,CASSLIGLVDEQFF
.,.,TRBJ1-6,TRBV27,TGTGCCAGCACTCTGGGGACGTATAATTCACCCCTCCACTTT,CASTLGTYNSPLHF
.,TRBD2,TRBJ2-6,TRBV5-1,TGCGCCAGCAGCTCGGGGGGGACGGAGCCCTCTGGGGCCAACGTCCTGACTTTC,CASSSGGTEPSGANVLTF
.,.,TRBJ2-2,TRBV7-6,TGTGCCAGCAGCAATAGACCGGGAAGAACCGGGGAGCTGTTTTTT,CASSNRPGRTGELFF
.,.,TRBJ1-1,TRBV5-6,TGTGCCAGCAGCTTGGCAGGGAGCTCGAACACTGAAGCTTTCTTT,CASSLAGSSNTEAFF
few,.,TRBJ2-2,TRBV2,TGTGCCAGCACGTACGGTACGAACACCGGGGAGCTGTTTTTT,CASTYGTNTGELFF
.,TRBD1,TRBJ1-6,TRBV12-3/TRBV12-4,TGTGCCAGCAGTTCCCCGGGACAGTCTAATTCACCCCTCCACTTT,CASSSPGQSNSPLHF
once,.,TRBJ1-2,TRBV20-1,TGCAGTGCTAGAGATTTTGGCAGGGCGAACTATGGCTACACCTTC,CSARDFGRANYGYTF
.,TRBD1,TRBJ1-2,TRBV29-1,TGCAGCGTTGGGGACAGGGCTAACTATGGCTACACCTTC,CSVGDRANYGYTF
once,.,TRBJ2-3,TRBV7-3,TGTGCCAGCACCCATAAGGGCGGGGGCACAGATACGCAGTATTTT,CASTHKGGGTDTQYF
.,.,TRBJ2-7,TRBV24-1,TGTGCCACCAGTGCGGGACAAGACTCCTCCTACGAGCAGTACTTC,CATSAGQDSSYEQYF
few,.,TRBJ1-4,TRBV2,TGTGCCAGCAGTGAAGCGCCGGTCGGGGGCTGGCTTCGGGTTGATGAAAAACTGTTTTTT,CASSEAPVGGWLRVDEKLFF
few,.,TRBJ1-1,TRBV30,TGTGCTGGGACCGCACATTCGGTTGAAGCTTTCTTT,CAGTAHSVEAFF
.,.,TRBJ1-1,TRBV6-1,TGTGCCAGCAGTACTAGGGGGGAAGCTTTCTTT,CASSTRGEAFF
.,.,TRBJ2-3,TRBV13,TGTGCCAGCAGCCCCGGACCCCGTGGCACAGATACGCAGTATTTT,CASSPGPRGTDTQYF
few,.,TRBJ1-1,TRBV20-1,TGCAGTGCTAGAGTTAGTGAGATGAACACTGAAGCTTTCTTT,CSARVSEMNTEAFF
.,TRBD1,TRBJ1-6,TRBV7-6,TGTGCCAGCAGCCTGGGACAGGGGGATTACTCACCCCTCCACTTT,CASSLGQGDYSPLHF
.,TRBD1,TRBJ1-2,TRBV5-1,TGCGCCAGCAACCCGGGACAGGGGGCGGCCTATGGCTACACCTTC,CASNPGQGAAYGYTF
.,.,TRBJ1-1,TRBV20-1,TGCAGTGCTAGAGATCTAAGGGCTATGAACACTGAAGCTTTCTTT,CSARDLRAMNTEAFF
few,TRBD1,TRBJ1-2,TRBV9,TGTGCCAGCAGCCTAACACAGGGGGCTCCTAACTATGGCTACACCTTC,CASSLTQGAPNYGYTF